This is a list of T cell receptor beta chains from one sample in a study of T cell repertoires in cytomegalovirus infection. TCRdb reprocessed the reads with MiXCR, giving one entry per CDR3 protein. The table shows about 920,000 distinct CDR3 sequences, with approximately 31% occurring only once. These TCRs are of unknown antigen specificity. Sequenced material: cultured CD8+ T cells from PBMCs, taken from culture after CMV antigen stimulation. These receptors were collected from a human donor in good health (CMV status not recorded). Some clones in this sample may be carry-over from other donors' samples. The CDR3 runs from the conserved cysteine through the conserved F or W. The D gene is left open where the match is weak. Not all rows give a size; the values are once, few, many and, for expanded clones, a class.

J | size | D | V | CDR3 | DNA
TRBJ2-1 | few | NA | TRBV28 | CASSLWGGHNEQFF | TGTGCCAGCAGTTTATGGGGGGGACACAATGAGCAGTTCTTC
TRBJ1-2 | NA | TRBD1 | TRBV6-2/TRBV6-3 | CASSYSTTGVIYGYTF | TGTGCCAGCAGTTACTCGACGACAGGGGTGATCTATGGCTACACCTTC
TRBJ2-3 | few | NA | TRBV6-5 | CASSSYGTDTQYF | TGTGCCAGCAGTTCTTACGGCACAGATACGCAGTATTTT
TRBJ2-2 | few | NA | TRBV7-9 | CASSFLSQGPGELFF | TGTGCCAGCAGCTTCTTATCACAGGGCCCCGGGGAGCTGTTTTTT
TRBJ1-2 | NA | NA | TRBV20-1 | CSVIEWTENNYGYTF | TGCAGTGTAATCGAGTGGACAGAAAATAACTATGGCTACACCTTC
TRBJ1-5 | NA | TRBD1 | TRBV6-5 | CASSQDRFNQPQHF | TGTGCCAGCTCCCAGGACAGGTTCAATCAGCCCCAGCATTTT
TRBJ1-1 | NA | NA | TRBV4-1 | CASSQAELGMNTEAFF | TGCGCCAGCAGCCAAGCGGAACTCGGGATGAACACTGAAGCTTTCTTT
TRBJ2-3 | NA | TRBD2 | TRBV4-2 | CASSQLLVAGESTDTQYF | TGTGCCAGCAGCCAACTTCTTGTAGCGGGGGAAAGCACAGATACGCAGTATTTT
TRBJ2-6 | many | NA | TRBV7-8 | CASAPKRIPDGQSSGANVLTF | TGTGCCAGCGCCCCTAAGAGAATTCCCGACGGGCAGAGCTCTGGGGCCAACGTCCTGACTTTC
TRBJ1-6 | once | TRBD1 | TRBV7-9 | CASSLARRQGNNSTLHF | TGTGCCAGCAGCTTAGCGCGGCGACAGGGGAATAATTCAACCCTCCACTTT
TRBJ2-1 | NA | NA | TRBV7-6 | CVSSMGNEQFF | TGTGTCAGCAGCATGGGGAATGAGCAGTTCTTC
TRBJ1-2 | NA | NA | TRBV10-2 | CASSEDGGGAGYTF | TGCGCCAGCAGTGAGGATGGAGGGGGGGCTGGCTACACCTTC
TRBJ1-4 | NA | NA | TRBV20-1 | CSARAEEKLFF | TGCAGTGCGCGGGCTGAGGAAAAACTGTTTTTT
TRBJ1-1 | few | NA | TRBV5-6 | CASSWGTLNTEAFF | TGTGCCAGCAGCTGGGGGACACTGAACACTGAAGCTTTCTTT
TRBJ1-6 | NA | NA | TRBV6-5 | CASTPGGFDSPLHF | TGTGCCAGCACCCCGGGCGGTTTCGATTCACCCCTCCACTTT
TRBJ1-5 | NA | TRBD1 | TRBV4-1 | CASSQDTGTVYQPQHF | TGCGCCAGCAGCCAAGATACCGGGACAGTTTATCAGCCCCAGCATTTT
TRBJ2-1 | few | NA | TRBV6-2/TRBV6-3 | CATLEERSYNEQFF | TGTGCCACCCTCGAGGAGCGCTCCTACAATGAGCAGTTCTTC
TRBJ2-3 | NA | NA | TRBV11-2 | CASSAGAGGGTDTQYF | TGTGCCAGCAGCGCAGGCGCCGGGGGCGGGACAGATACGCAGTATTTT
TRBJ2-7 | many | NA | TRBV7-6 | CASSLALDYEQYF | TGTGCCAGCAGCTTAGCCCTCGATTACGAGCAGTACTTC
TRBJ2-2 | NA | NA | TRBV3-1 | CASSQETVTGELFF | TGTGCCAGCAGCCAAGAAACGGTGACCGGGGAGCTGTTTTTT
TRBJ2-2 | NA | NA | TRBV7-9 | CASSPPGAHDTGELFF | TGTGCCAGCAGCCCCCCAGGGGCGCATGACACCGGGGAGCTGTTTTTT
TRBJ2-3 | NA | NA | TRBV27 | CASRTGVSTDTQYF | TGTGCCAGCAGGACGGGGGTAAGCACAGATACGCAGTATTTT
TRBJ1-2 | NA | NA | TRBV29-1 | CSVAGDGYTF | TGCAGCGTTGCGGGGGATGGCTACACCTTT
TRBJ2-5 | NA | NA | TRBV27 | CASTHQETQYF | TGTGCCAGCACGCATCAAGAGACCCAGTACTTC
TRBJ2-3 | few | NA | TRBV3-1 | CASSQTGRSTDTQYF | TGTGCCAGCAGCCAGACGGGACGGAGCACAGATACGCAGTATTTT
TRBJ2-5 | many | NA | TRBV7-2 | CASSLFLSSPNTQETQYF | TGTGCCAGCAGCTTATTCCTAAGTTCTCCTAATACTCAAGAGACCCAGTACTTC
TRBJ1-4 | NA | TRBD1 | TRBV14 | CASSKEYTGDFNEKLFF | TGTGCCAGCAGCAAAGAATATACAGGGGACTTTAATGAAAAACTGTTTTTT
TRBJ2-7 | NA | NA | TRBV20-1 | CSASQPGLHEQYF | TGCAGTGCTAGCCAACCGGGACTCCACGAGCAGTACTTC
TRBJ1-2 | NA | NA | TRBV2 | CASIPGSNYGYTF | TGTGCCAGCATTCCAGGTTCAAACTATGGCTACACCTTC
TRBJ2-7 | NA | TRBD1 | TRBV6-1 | CAGRGQGAVEQYF | TGTGCCGGCAGGGGACAGGGGGCTGTTGAGCAGTACTTC
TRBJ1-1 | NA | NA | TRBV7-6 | CVSSLGQNTEAFF | TGTGTCAGCAGCTTAGGCCAGAACACTGAAGCTTTCTTT
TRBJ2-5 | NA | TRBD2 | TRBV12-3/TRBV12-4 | CASRRLAGGLETQYF | TGTGCCAGCAGAAGACTAGCGGGGGGGCTAGAGACCCAGTACTTC
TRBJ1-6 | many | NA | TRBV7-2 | CASSLAQLNSPLHF | TGTGCCAGCAGCTTAGCACAGCTCAATTCACCCCTCCACTTT
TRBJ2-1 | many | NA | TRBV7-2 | CASSLAGDEGVF | TGTGCCAGCAGCTTAGCGGGGGACGAGGGGGTCTTC
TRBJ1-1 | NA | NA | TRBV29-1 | CSVEPRGAGTEAFF | TGCAGCGTTGAACCCCGGGGGGCTGGCACTGAAGCTTTCTTT
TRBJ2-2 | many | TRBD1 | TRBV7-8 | CASSSGTGVTGELFF | TGTGCCAGCAGCTCCGGGACAGGGGTGACCGGGGAGCTGTTTTTT
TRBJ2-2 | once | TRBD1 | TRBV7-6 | CASSAPDRGYHGELFF | TGTGCCAGCAGCGCCCCCGACAGGGGATATCACGGGGAGCTGTTTTTT
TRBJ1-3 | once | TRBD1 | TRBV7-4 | CTSSLQGAIRNTIYF | TGTACCAGCAGCTTGCAGGGGGCCATAAGGAACACCATATATTTT
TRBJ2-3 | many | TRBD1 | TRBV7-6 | CASSLMTGQSADTQYF | TGTGCCAGCAGCTTAATGACGGGACAGAGCGCAGATACGCAGTATTTT
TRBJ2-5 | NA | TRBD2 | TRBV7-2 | CASSKFGTSGGARQETQYF | TGTGCCAGCAGCAAATTTGGGACTAGCGGGGGGGCCCGGCAAGAGACCCAGTACTTC
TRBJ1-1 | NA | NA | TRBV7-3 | CASSSSSFNTEAFF | TGTGCCAGCAGCTCCAGTTCGTTTAACACTGAAGCTTTCTTT
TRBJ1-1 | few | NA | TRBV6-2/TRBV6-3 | CASSPALFGHEAFF | TGTGCCAGCAGTCCAGCCCTTTTCGGACATGAAGCTTTCTTT
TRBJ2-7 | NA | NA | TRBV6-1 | CASGEVRTSSYEQYF | TGTGCCAGCGGCGAGGTACGGACGAGCTCCTACGAGCAGTACTTC
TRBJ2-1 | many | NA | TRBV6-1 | CASSTPDRYNEQFF | TGTGCCAGCAGTACCCCGGACAGATACAATGAGCAGTTCTTC
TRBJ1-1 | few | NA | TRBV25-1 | CASSKSPWTEAFF | TGTGCCAGCAGTAAATCCCCATGGACTGAAGCTTTCTTT
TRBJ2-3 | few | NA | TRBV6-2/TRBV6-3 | CASTRLVADTQYF | TGTGCCAGCACCAGACTAGTTGCAGATACGCAGTATTTT
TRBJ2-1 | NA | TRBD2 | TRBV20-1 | CSAYPGLEDNEQFF | TGCAGTGCTTATCCGGGACTAGAGGACAATGAGCAGTTCTTC
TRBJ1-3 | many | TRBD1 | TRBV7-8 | CASSAGTGGNTIYF | TGTGCCAGCAGCGCTGGGACAGGCGGAAACACCATATATTTT
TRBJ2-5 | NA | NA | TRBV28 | CASSSRGRAEETQYF | TGTGCCAGCAGTTCAAGAGGGCGGGCCGAAGAGACCCAGTACTTC
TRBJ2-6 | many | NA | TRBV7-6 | CASEGVGRITGANVLTF | TGTGCCAGCGAAGGGGTAGGCAGGATCACTGGGGCCAACGTCCTGACTTTC
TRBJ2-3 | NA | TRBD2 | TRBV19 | CASSSHSTSGSTDTQYF | TGTGCCAGTAGTAGCCACTCGACTAGCGGGTCCACAGATACGCAGTATTTT
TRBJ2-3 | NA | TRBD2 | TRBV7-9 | CASSPWTSGNDTQYF | TGTGCCAGCAGTCCGTGGACTAGCGGGAACGATACGCAGTATTTT
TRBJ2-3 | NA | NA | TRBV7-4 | CASRQGSGTDTQYF | TGTGCCAGCAGACAAGGATCGGGCACAGATACGCAGTATTTT
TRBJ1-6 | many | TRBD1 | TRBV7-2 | CASSAKDRGNSPLHF | TGTGCCAGCAGCGCCAAGGACAGGGGAAATTCACCCCTCCACTTT
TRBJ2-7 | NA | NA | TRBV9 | CASSGTGRGAYEQYF | TGTGCCAGCAGCGGGACAGGGAGGGGAGCCTACGAGCAGTACTTC
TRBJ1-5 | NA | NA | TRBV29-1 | CSVGGELPQHF | TGCAGCGTTGGAGGGGAGTTGCCCCAGCATTTT